This T cell receptor (beta chain) was sequenced in a study of blood T cell repertoires in COVID-19. The wider study: Samples taken during acute and convalescent COVID-19 were collected in the United States, Italy and Spain. T cells, B-cell-depleted T cells, or PBMCs supplied cDNA or gDNA.

This CDR3 is built from 16 residues. J gave up 4 bases and V 5 bases, and 8 bases lay outside the gene matches. Germline V gene sequence: CDR1 LGHNA, CDR2 YNFKEQ. This clone occurred a few times. As processed by the authors: It was from reference gene primer amplification that nucleated cell counts were estimated. Data came from immunoSEQ multiplex PCR; TCRdb stores just in-frame clones and leaves some out. V, J and clone size were drawn from that table, and D and trimming were deduced from the DNA. The sample holds 45,000 to 50,000 clones, 65% to 90% seen once. The rearrangement uses TRBV4-2 and TRBJ2-1, with 10 bases aligning to TRBD2. The sequence came from a man between 35 and 55 years old with acute or convalescent COVID-19. Sequencing input: peripheral blood. The CDR3 sequence: CASSFGSGGDYNEQFF. CDR3 nucleotides: TGTGCCAGCAGCTTTGGGAGCGGGGGGGATTACAATGAGCAGTTCTTC.